These 13 T cell receptor beta chains share one sample of origin, sequenced in a study of blood T cell repertoires in COVID-19. This table comes from immunoSEQ multiplex PCR, and its TCRdb copy is limited to in-frame clones, with some not included. This table has some 80,000 clones, under 90% appearing once. Material for sequencing was peripheral blood. The receptor set was obtained from a human donor in a cohort sampled during active COVID-19.

The chain recombines TRBV27 with TRBJ2-3, with 14 nucleotides matching TRBD2. This CDR3 contains 17 residues. The J segment lost 4 bases and the V segment lost 6 bases, leaving 9 bases of the junction unmatched. The germline CDR1 and CDR2 sequences are MNHEY and SMNVEV (reference sequence). CDR3 loop: CASRSGLAGEGADTQYF. CDR3 in DNA: TGTGCCAGCAGATCGGGACTAGCGGGAGAAGGGGCAGATACGCAGTATTTT.

In its sample, this clone was seen once. DNA of the CDR3: TGTGCCAGCAGTAACAGGGGTTGGAATAGCAATCAGCCCCAGCATTTT. Its translation: CASSNRGWNSNQPQHF. The chain combines TRBV2 with TRBJ1-5; 7 bases map to TRBD1. The CDR3 extends over 16 amino acids. V was clipped by 5 bases and J by 0 bases; unmatched bases: 7. Germline CDR1 is SNHLY and CDR2 is FYNNEI. The variable domain in full, completed from reference TRBV2 and TRBJ1-5, reads EPEVTQTPSHQVTQMGQEVILRCVPISNHLYFYWYRQILGQKVEFLVSFYNNEISEKSEIFDDQFSVERPDGSNFTLKIRSTKLEDSAMYFCASSNRGWNSNQPQHFGDGTRLSIL.

The chain uses TRBV21-1 and TRBJ1-4; no check of the table's D call, TRBD1, against the DNA was made. TRBV21-1 is a recognized pseudogene. The CDR3 extends over 15 amino acids. DNA for the CDR3: TGTGCCAGCAGCGGGGACGACAGGGTGCGGGAAAAACTGTTTTTT. This gives the protein CASSGDDRVREKLFF.

The chain's CDR3 is CASSLDSIYGYTF. In nucleotides, the CDR3 is TGTGCCAGCAGCTTAGACAGCATCTATGGCTACACCTTC. The rearrangement uses TRBV7-9 and TRBJ1-2, with D hard to call. V was cut by 1 base and J by 4 bases, with 7 bases left in between. The germline V gene encodes CDR1 SEHNR and CDR2 FQNEAQ (reference sequence). The CDR3 is made up of 13 amino acids. The whole variable domain, filled in from reference TRBV7-9 and TRBJ1-2, reads DTGVSQNPRHKITKRGQNVTFRCDPISEHNRLYWYRQTLGQGPEFLTYFQNEAQLEKSRLLSDRFSAERPKGSFSTLEIQRTEQGDSAMYLCASSLDSIYGYTFGSGTRLTVV.

This clone was detected only once. The V call is TRBV29-1, the J call TRBJ2-3; 8 nucleotides line up with TRBD1. Germline assignment: CDR1 SQVTM and CDR2 ANQGSEA. This CDR3 spans 16 amino acids. The V and J ends lost 0 bases and 5 bases, in that order; junction bases with no gene match: 10. CDR3 sequence reads: CSVEERPGGQKDTQYF. CDR3 DNA sequence: TGCAGCGTTGAAGAGCGCCCAGGGGGCCAGAAAGATACGCAGTATTTT.

This chain connects TRBV4-3 to TRBJ2-1; maybe TRBD1 (6 bases). This CDR3 spans 16 amino acids. Germline loops: CDR1 LGHNA, CDR2 YSLEER. The V gene lost 5 bases and the J gene lost 4 bases, with 18 bases spanning the gap. In DNA form, the CDR3 reads TGCGCCAGCAGCGAAGGTAGTTCAGGGGATTACAATGAGCAGTTCTTC. Translation: CASSEGSSGDYNEQFF.

The gene calls are TRBV28 and TRBJ2-7; D may be TRBD1 (5 bases). V was clipped by 3 bases and J by 4 bases, with 7 bases between them. CDR1 is MDHEN and CDR2 is SYDVKM in the germline V gene. CDR3 size: 12 residues. The CDR3 region is CASSFKGYEQYF. CDR3 coding DNA: TGTGCCAGCAGTTTCAAGGGGTACGAGCAGTACTTC.

This chain connects TRBV19 to TRBJ2-2, with D possibly being TRBD2 (6 bases). Germline CDR1 and CDR2: LNHDA and SQIVND (reference sequence). The V and J ends lost 3 bases and 4 bases respectively, with 12 bases between them. The CDR3 spans 15 residues. The CDR3 region is CASSILPGGTGELFF. The CDR3 DNA sequence: TGTGCCAGTAGTATTTTACCCGGGGGCACCGGGGAGCTGTTTTTT.

The DNA for the CDR3 is TGTGCCAGCTCACCAATAGGGACAGGGCGCAACTATGGCTACACCTTC. Translated: CASSPIGTGRNYGYTF. This chain joins TRBV18 and TRBJ1-2; TRBD1 agrees at 9 bases. This CDR3 region has 16 residues. Trimming removed 2 bases from V and 2 bases from J; junction bases left unmatched: 6. Germline-derived CDR1 and CDR2 are KGHSH and LQKENI.

The chain uses TRBV20-1 and TRBJ2-3, with 7 bases aligning to TRBD2. V was pared by 3 bases and J by 1 base, with 4 bases of the junction left unmatched. The CDR3 spans 14 residues. The germline V gene has CDR1 DFQATT and CDR2 SNEGSKA (reference sequence). The CDR3 protein is CSASGGGGTDTQYF. The CDR3 DNA is TGCAGTGCTAGTGGGGGGGGTGGCACAGATACGCAGTATTTT.

V is TRBV4-1 and J is TRBJ1-6; 7 positions agree with TRBD1. V lost 2 bases and J lost 7; bases outside the gene matches: 11. The CDR3 length is 17 residues. Germline loops: CDR1 MGHRA, CDR2 YSYEKL. The CDR3 DNA is TGCGCCAGCAGCCAACTTCCAGGGGGATTAGGAAATTCACCCCTCCACTTT. Its protein is CASSQLPGGLGNSPLHF.

The V and J genes are TRBV28 and TRBJ1-5, with 10 positions matching TRBD1. V lost 6 bases, J lost 5 bases, and 13 bases stayed unmatched. The CDR3 contains 17 residues. CDR1 and CDR2 from the germline V gene are MDHEN and SYDVKM. CDR3 sequence (DNA): TGTGCCAGCAGGGGGGGACAGGGGAGTTTAGCCCATCAGCCCCAGCATTTT. Translation gives CASRGGQGSLAHQPQHF.

The gene calls are TRBV3-1 (or the pseudogene TRBV3-2) and TRBJ1-1, with D maybe TRBD1 (6 bases). V lost 1 base and J lost 0, with 15 bases in between. This CDR3 has 17 residues. Germline V CDR1 and CDR2: LGHDT, YNNKEL (reference sequence). The CDR3 DNA follows: TGTGCCAGCAGCCAAGTTTGGGGGGGCTATCTGAACACTGAAGCTTTCTTT. Amino acids: CASSQVWGGYLNTEAFF.